This T cell receptor beta chain was recovered during a study of blood T cells in healthy people across ages. It was with a sample-barcoded 5' primer and a J-beta primer mix that a second PCR of about 6 to 12 cycles was run. One entry per CDR3 protein, called by TCRdb with MiXCR from the 5' RACE reads. Among around 800,000 distinct CDR3 sequences listed, approximately 65% were seen once. The source of this sequence is a man aged 30 to 39 in good health. Sequencing input: blood.

CDR3 residues: CASRSWRGGYNEQFF. The CDR3 DNA follows: TGTGCCAGCAGGTCTTGGAGGGGAGGCTACAATGAGCAGTTCTTC. The V call is TRBV12-3 or TRBV12-4, the J call TRBJ2-1, with D possibly TRBD2 on 6 matching bases. The V end lost 6 bases, the J end lost 3 bases, and 15 bases lay between the germline ends. The CDR3 length is 15 residues.